The 12 T cell receptor beta chains listed next were all sequenced from one sample in a study of blood T cell repertoires in COVID-19. The method was immunoSEQ multiplex PCR; TCRdb's version includes in-frame clones alone and lacks a portion of them. The sample consists of about 260,000 clones, 80% to 90% of them appearing once. The sample consisted of peripheral blood. These receptors all come from a woman aged 40 to 55 who had recovered from COVID-19.

The V gene is TRBV11-2, the J gene TRBJ2-3; 10 bases line up with TRBD2. V gave up 3 bases and J gave up 2 bases; unmatched junction bases: 5. This CDR3 is built from 16 residues. CDR1 is SGHAT, CDR2 FQNNGV, per germline. The CDR3 loop reads CASSLSSGGNTDTQYF. The CDR3 coding sequence is TGTGCCAGCAGCTTGTCTAGCGGGGGCAACACAGATACGCAGTATTTT.

The chain carries TRBV6-5 and TRBJ1-5; D might be TRBD1 (6 bases). Trimming cost V 5 bases and J 4 bases, with 12 bases left between them. Per the germline V gene, CDR1 is MNHEY and CDR2 is SVGAGI. There are 14 residues in the CDR3. CDR3 region: CASSPGHLNQPQHF. CDR3 sequence (DNA): TGTGCCAGCAGTCCGGGACACCTAAATCAGCCCCAGCATTTT.

The chain employs TRBV7-3 and TRBJ2-2, with D possibly matching TRBD2 (5 bases). The CDR3 extends over 15 amino acids. The V gene lost 5 bases and the J gene lost 0 bases, with 10 bases spanning the gap. Looked up from germline, CDR1 is SGHTA and CDR2 is FQGTGA. Here the CDR3 reads CASSPRGPNTGELFF. Written as DNA, the CDR3 is TGTGCCAGCAGCCCCCGCGGGCCGAACACCGGGGAGCTGTTTTTT.

J is TRBJ1-2 and V is TRBV27; no definite D call. The ends were cut back, 3 bases at V and 4 bases at J, with 12 bases in the middle. Per the germline V gene, CDR1 is MNHEY and CDR2 is SMNVEV (reference sequence). The CDR3 is made up of 14 amino acids. DNA for the CDR3: TGTGCCAGCAGTTTGGATAGTCGCGGCTATGGCTACACCTTC. Amino acids: CASSLDSRGYGYTF.

V is TRBV5-1 and J is TRBJ1-1; the D gene is possibly TRBD1 (5 bases). The CDR3 consists of 13 residues. The germline CDR1 and CDR2 sequences are SGHRS and YFSETQ. Trimming took 0 bases from V and 11 from J, leaving 14 bases between them. CDR3 protein: CASSLGQSRVAFF. The CDR3 coding sequence is TGCGCCAGCAGCTTGGGACAGTCAAGGGTGGCTTTCTTT.

The chain recombines TRBV4-1 with TRBJ2-7, with TRBD1 matching over 9 bases. Trimming cost V 3 bases and J 2 bases; bases outside gene matches: 5. The CDR3 sequence is 15 residues long. Germline CDR1 reads MGHRA; CDR2 reads YSYEKL. CDR3 loop: CASSHRQGGPYEQYF. CDR3 nucleotides: TGCGCCAGCAGCCATAGACAGGGGGGGCCCTACGAGCAGTACTTC.

The chain carries TRBV19 and TRBJ1-1, with 8 bases identical to TRBD1. CDR3 length: 14 residues. In germline, CDR1 is LNHDA, CDR2 SQIVND (reference sequence). Trimming at V came to 6 bases and at J to 6 bases, leaving 9 bases not matched to a gene. The CDR3 region has the DNA TGTGCCAGTAGCACCTCCCAGGGGGCCGCTGAAGCTTTCTTT. Encoded protein: CASSTSQGAAEAFF.

The V and J genes are TRBV2 and TRBJ2-1; TRBD1 might be the D (6 bases). This CDR3 spans 11 amino acids. Germline V lookup: CDR1 SNHLY, CDR2 FYNNEI. V gave up 8 bases and J gave up 10 bases, with 12 bases separating them. The CDR3 sequence: CASGERGEQFF. As DNA, the CDR3 is TGTGCCAGCGGCGAGAGGGGGGAGCAGTTCTTC.

V and J are TRBV5-1 and TRBJ1-4; D remains ambiguous. The CDR3 covers 12 residues. Germline V gives CDR1 SGHRS, CDR2 YFSETQ. The V gene lost 7 bases and the J gene lost 8 bases, with 12 bases spanning the gap. The CDR3 DNA follows: TGCGCCAGCGCACGAAATCGGGAAAAACTGTTTTTT. It is translated as CASARNREKLFF.

The rearrangement uses TRBV10-3 and TRBJ2-1; 8 positions agree with TRBD1. The CDR3 has 14 amino acids. From germline, CDR1 is ENHRY and CDR2 SYGVKD. CDR3 region: CATRRTGLNNEQFF. In DNA, the CDR3 is TGTGCTACCCGTAGGACAGGGCTCAACAATGAGCAGTTCTTC.

This clone was counted a single time. The genes are TRBV4-1 and TRBJ2-3, with 8 bases lining up with TRBD1. CDR1 is MGHRA and CDR2 is YSYEKL in the germline V gene. The CDR3 extends over 15 amino acids. V lost 0 bases and J lost 3; bases outside the gene matches: 2. CDR3 bases: TGCGCCAGCAGCCAAGATACAGGGGGAACAGATACGCAGTATTTT. Protein product: CASSQDTGGTDTQYF.

The rearrangement joins TRBV12-3 or TRBV12-4 to TRBJ1-1, with D hard to call. This CDR3 has 13 amino acids. The ends were cut back, 1 base at V and 1 base at J, with 4 bases in the middle. The CDR3 region is CASSLGRNTEAFF. The CDR3 DNA reads TGTGCCAGCAGTTTAGGCAGGAACACTGAAGCTTTCTTT.